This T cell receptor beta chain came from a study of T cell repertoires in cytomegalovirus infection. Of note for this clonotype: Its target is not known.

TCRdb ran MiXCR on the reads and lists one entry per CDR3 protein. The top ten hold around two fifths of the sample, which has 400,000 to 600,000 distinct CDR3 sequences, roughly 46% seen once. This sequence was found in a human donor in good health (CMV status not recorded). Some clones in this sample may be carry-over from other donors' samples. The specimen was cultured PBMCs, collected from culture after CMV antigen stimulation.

The DNA for the CDR3 is TGTGCCACCACCCCCGGAGGAATCCCCGGGGGGGTGGAGACCCAGTACTTC. Amino acids: CATTPGGIPGGVETQYF. V is TRBV24-1 and J is TRBJ2-5, with 8 bases matching TRBD2. The CDR3 is made up of 17 amino acids. The J segment lost 5 bases and the V segment lost 8 bases, leaving 18 bases of the junction unmatched. Germline assignment: CDR1 KGHDR and CDR2 SFDVKD.